The entry that follows covers one TCR beta chain sequence. The antigen remains unidentified. TCRdb keeps only in-frame clones here, not all; method: immunoSEQ multiplex PCR. The profile covers about 94,000 clones, with approximately 89% appearing a single time and around 11% taken by the ten largest. Every patient was affected by relapse after autologous stem cell transplantation, while exposure to brentuximab vedotin was not uniform. The data derive from a study of PD-1 blockade in classical Hodgkin lymphoma. General study points: Healthy donors were reported to have higher baseline TCR diversity than newly diagnosed patients. A significant rise in TCR diversity by C4D1 was seen for CD4+ but not CD8+ cells. Baseline diversity was lower in partial responders and progressors than complete responders. The repertoire differences lack a defined cause, possibly disease activity or prior therapy.

From germline, CDR1 is ENHRY and CDR2 SYGVKD. CDR3 length equals 17 residues. J gave up 1 base and V 5 bases, and 9 bases lay outside the gene matches. The sequenced sample was peripheral blood mononuclear cells (PBMCs), obtained before the second cycle of nivolumab. J is TRBJ2-1 and V is TRBV10-3; 9 nucleotides match TRBD2. The sequence derives from a human donor with classical Hodgkin lymphoma. The CDR3 nucleotides are TGTGCCATCAGTTTTAATAGCGGGAGCGGGTCCTACAATGAGCAGTTCTTC. It codes for CAISFNSGSGSYNEQFF.